This is a list of T cell receptor beta chains from one sample in a study of cytomegalovirus exposure and HLA in healthy donors. Assay used: immunoSEQ multiplex PCR; TCRdb lists only in-frame clones, some missing. The data contain 150,000 or so clones, approximately 79% of them singletons. Material for sequencing was PBMCs. These receptors were taken from a woman in her forties or fifties in good health and CMV-seropositive. The CDR3 runs from the conserved cysteine through the conserved F or W. Each record gives: V gene, D gene, J gene, clone size, CDR3 DNA, CDR3 protein. D genes are given only for firm matches. Size is stated for part of the rows, as once, few or many counts, or as a class when the clone is expanded.

TRBV18	.	TRBJ1-3	once	TGTGCCAGCTCACCACGGCAGGGATCTGGAAACACCATATATTTT	CASSPRQGSGNTIYF
TRBV7-2	.	TRBJ2-2	.	TGTGCCAGCAGCCCCCTTAGGGGGACCGGGGAGCTGTTTTTT	CASSPLRGTGELFF
TRBV5-6	.	TRBJ1-2	.	TGTGCCAGCAGCTTGAGAAGGTCTAGCTATGGCTACACCTTC	CASSLRRSSYGYTF
TRBV15	TRBD1	TRBJ1-6	.	TGTGCCACCAGCATCGAAAGACAGGGGTCGGGCTCACCCCTCCACTTT	CATSIERQGSGSPLHF
TRBV6-1	.	TRBJ2-5	.	TGTGCCAGCCAGCTAAGCAGGGGGGACGAGACCCAGTACTTC	CASQLSRGDETQYF
TRBV9	.	TRBJ2-4	once	TGTGCCAGCCTTCGAGCCAAAAACATTCAGTACTTC	CASLRAKNIQYF
TRBV4-1	.	TRBJ2-6	.	TGCGCCAGCAGCCCTGGGAGTGACCGATCGGTCCTGACTTTC	CASSPGSDRSVLTF
TRBV10-3	.	TRBJ1-1	.	TGTGCCATCCGAGGTGACACTGAAGCTTTCTTT	CAIRGDTEAFF
TRBV5-1	.	TRBJ1-2	.	TGCGCCAGCAGCTTGGACGGTAACTATGGCTACACCTTC	CASSLDGNYGYTF
TRBV29-1	TRBD1	TRBJ1-1	.	TGCAGCGTTGAAGGTGGGACAGGGGGGATGAACACTGAAGCTTTCTTT	CSVEGGTGGMNTEAFF
TRBV7-3	.	TRBJ2-1	once	TGTGCCAGCAGCCCCACTATGGGCAATGAGCAGTTCTTC	CASSPTMGNEQFF
TRBV4-1	.	TRBJ1-2	.	TGCGCCAGCAGCCAATTTCCCCGGGAGCCACGGGGCTACACCTTC	CASSQFPREPRGYTF
TRBV4-1	TRBD2	TRBJ2-3	.	TGCGCCAGCAGCCAAGGGAGCGGGAGTTCTTGGATCACAGATACGCAGTATTTT	CASSQGSGSSWITDTQYF
TRBV28	.	TRBJ2-5	.	TGTGCCAGCAGTTCTAACTCCGGCTTGTCGGGGACCCAGTACTTC	CASSSNSGLSGTQYF
TRBV23-1	TRBD2	TRBJ2-7	.	TGCGGCGGGAGAAGCTACGAGCAGTACTTC	CGGRSYEQYF
TRBV19	.	TRBJ2-1	.	TGTGCCAGTAGTATAGGACAAAGCTCCTACAATGAGCAGTTCTTC	CASSIGQSSYNEQFF
TRBV7-9	TRBD1	TRBJ1-1	.	TGTGCCAGTGGGACAGCGAACACTGAAGCTTTCTTT	CASGTANTEAFF
TRBV30	.	TRBJ1-6	few	TGTGCCTGGAGTGAAACAGGTTTACTGTCACCCCTCCACTTT	CAWSETGLLSPLHF
TRBV5-1	.	TRBJ2-5	.	TGCGCCAGCAGCCGTACGTACAGGGAGGAGACCCAGTACTTC	CASSRTYREETQYF
TRBV7-8	.	TRBJ2-7	.	TGTGCCAGCAGCGAGGGCTCTCCAGCCTACGAGCAGTACTTC	CASSEGSPAYEQYF
TRBV6-5	TRBD2	TRBJ2-1	.	TGTGCCAGCAGTTCGGGACTAGCGGGTTACAATGAGCAGTTCTTC	CASSSGLAGYNEQFF
TRBV2	TRBD1	TRBJ2-1	.	TGTGCCAGCAGTGTGACAGGGGTCTACAATGAGCAGTTCTTC	CASSVTGVYNEQFF
TRBV6-6	TRBD1	TRBJ2-7	.	TGTGCCATTGCCGGGACAGGGGGGGGCGAGCAGTACTTC	CAIAGTGGGEQYF
TRBV7-9	TRBD2	TRBJ2-3	.	TGTGCCAGCAGCGGGGGACTAGCGCTAGGCACAGATACGCAGTATTTT	CASSGGLALGTDTQYF
TRBV7-9	TRBD1	TRBJ1-2	.	TGTGCCAGCAGCTTAGGGGACAGGGGGCTTGGCTACACCTTC	CASSLGDRGLGYTF
TRBV2	TRBD1	TRBJ2-7	.	TGTGCCAGCAGGGCAGGACAGGTAGAGCAGTACTTC	CASRAGQVEQYF
TRBV2	TRBD2	TRBJ2-5	.	TGTGCCAGCATAAATCGCGCCGCGGGGGGGACCCAGTACTTC	CASINRAAGGTQYF
TRBV7-9	TRBD1	TRBJ2-1	.	TGTGCCAGCAGCTTGGGGACAGATTACAATGAGCAGTTCTTC	CASSLGTDYNEQFF
TRBV18	TRBD1	TRBJ1-1	few	TGTGCCAGCTCCCTAAGGGGGCAGGGTGAAGCTTTCTTT	CASSLRGQGEAFF
TRBV11-2	TRBD1	TRBJ2-3	.	TGTGCCAGCAGCACAGACAGGGTTACAGATACGCAGTATTTT	CASSTDRVTDTQYF
TRBV30	TRBD2	TRBJ2-3	.	TGTGCCTGGAGGGCTACGAGCGGGGGATTCACAGATACGCAGTATTTT	CAWRATSGGFTDTQYF
TRBV7-7	.	TRBJ2-3	.	TGTGCTAGCAGCTTAGAAGCGAGCAGCATGGGTACGCAGTATTTT	CASSLEASSMGTQYF
TRBV19	.	TRBJ1-1	.	TGTGCCAGTAGAAAGGTCCAGGGATTGAACACTGAAGCTTTCTTT	CASRKVQGLNTEAFF
TRBV28	TRBD1	TRBJ1-5	.	TGTGCCAGCAGATACACAGGGGGCGCGATTCAGCCCCAGCATTTT	CASRYTGGAIQPQHF